This T cell receptor (beta chain) was found in a study of T cells after yellow fever vaccination. At least ten counts were recorded for this clonotype. A 5'RACE template-switching step, the method used to make TCR cDNA, added a universal primer site and UMIs. One entry per CDR3 protein results from TCRdb running MiXCR on the 5' RACE reads. The table records 20,000 to 25,000 distinct CDR3 sequences, around 5.5% of them present only once. V lost 4 bases, J lost 8 bases, and 5 bases lay in between. Looked up from germline, CDR1 is SGHAT and CDR2 is FQNNGV. The CDR3 is made up of 10 amino acids. Study-wide findings and caveats: A weaker secondary response peaked on day 5, the primary on day 15.

This TCR was recovered from a young man who received the YFV17D yellow fever vaccine. Material: PBMCs, either bulk or a sorted T-cell subset (CD4+, CD8+, memory, or dextramer-sorted; not recorded which), obtained approximately 40 days after the first yellow fever vaccination. This chain connects TRBV11-2 to TRBJ1-1; the D gene is possibly TRBD1 (5 bases). The CDR3 bases are TGTGCCAGCAGCTCAGGGGAAGCTTTCTTT. Its translation is CASSSGEAFF.